The rows below give T cell receptor beta chains drawn from one sample of a study of beta chain features in type 1 diabetes. Some clones are missing from TCRdb's copy, which holds only in-frame ones; the method was immunoSEQ multiplex PCR. The sample holds 500,000 to 850,000 clones, over 11% seen once. The sequencing input was naive CD4+ T cells from blood. Receptors were obtained from a man aged 18 to 30 with type 1 diabetes. The CDR3 runs from the conserved cysteine through the conserved F or W. A D gene is named only where the DNA matches it firmly. Size is stated for part of the rows, as once, few or many counts, or as a class when the clone is expanded.

CDR3 protein: CSVADRGIGTGELFF
CDR3 DNA: TGCAGCGTCGCGGACAGGGGTATTGGGACCGGGGAGCTGTTTTTT
J gene: TRBJ2-2
CDR3 length: 15
D gene: TRBD1
clone size: .
V gene: TRBV29-1

CDR3 protein: CASHSPGTSYEQYF
CDR3 DNA: TGTGCCTCCCACTCGCCCGGGACCAGCTACGAGCAGTACTTC
J gene: TRBJ2-7
CDR3 length: 14
D gene: .
clone size: .
V gene: TRBV30

CDR3 protein: CASSLGWSSTDTQYF
CDR3 DNA: TGTGCTAGCAGCTTGGGCTGGTCAAGCACAGATACGCAGTATTTT
J gene: TRBJ2-3
CDR3 length: 15
D gene: .
clone size: .
V gene: TRBV7-7

CDR3 protein: CASSSGTGRSGYTF
CDR3 DNA: TGTGCCAGCAGCTCCGGGACAGGGCGTAGTGGCTACACCTTC
J gene: TRBJ1-2
CDR3 length: 14
D gene: TRBD1
clone size: .
V gene: TRBV11-2

CDR3 protein: CASSLWGTVDTGELFF
CDR3 DNA: TGTGCCAGCAGCTTATGGGGGACCGTGGACACCGGGGAGCTGTTTTTT
J gene: TRBJ2-2
CDR3 length: 16
D gene: .
clone size: .
V gene: TRBV7-2

CDR3 protein: CASSLQGQDTEAFF
CDR3 DNA: TGTGCCAGCAGCTTACAGGGACAGGACACTGAAGCTTTCTTT
J gene: TRBJ1-1
CDR3 length: 14
D gene: TRBD1
clone size: few
V gene: TRBV7-9

CDR3 protein: CASSIYGNEQFF
CDR3 DNA: TGTGCCAGCAGTATATACGGAAATGAGCAGTTCTTC
J gene: TRBJ2-1
CDR3 length: 12
D gene: .
clone size: .
V gene: TRBV2

CDR3 protein: CASSLAGRTEAFF
CDR3 DNA: TGCGCCAGCAGCTTGGCAGGGAGAACTGAAGCTTTCTTT
J gene: TRBJ1-1
CDR3 length: 13
D gene: .
clone size: .
V gene: TRBV5-1

CDR3 protein: CATSRVSDLASTDTQYF
CDR3 DNA: TGTGCCACCAGCAGAGTCAGCGATCTAGCTAGCACAGATACGCAGTATTTT
J gene: TRBJ2-3
CDR3 length: 17
D gene: .
clone size: .
V gene: TRBV15

CDR3 protein: CASSQDGSPGQGGGELFF
CDR3 DNA: TGTGCCAGCAGCCAAGACGGTTCCCCCGGGCAGGGCGGCGGGGAGCTGTTTTTT
J gene: TRBJ2-2
CDR3 length: 18
D gene: .
clone size: .
V gene: TRBV4-2

CDR3 protein: CASSRDAGGLMTDTQYF
CDR3 DNA: TGTGCCAGCAGCCGAGATGCGGGAGGGCTCATGACAGATACGCAGTATTTT
J gene: TRBJ2-3
CDR3 length: 17
D gene: TRBD2
clone size: .
V gene: TRBV9

CDR3 protein: CASSDLFEAAYEQYF
CDR3 DNA: TGTGCCAGCAGCGACCTCTTTGAGGCGGCCTACGAGCAGTACTTC
J gene: TRBJ2-7
CDR3 length: 15
D gene: .
clone size: .
V gene: TRBV6-1

CDR3 protein: CASSFGETNEKLFF
CDR3 DNA: TGTGCCAGCAGCTTTGGGGAAACTAATGAAAAACTGTTTTTT
J gene: TRBJ1-4
CDR3 length: 14
D gene: .
clone size: few
V gene: TRBV5-4

CDR3 protein: CASSPDEGQGYTGELFF
CDR3 DNA: TGTGCCAGCAGCCCCGATGAGGGACAGGGATACACCGGGGAGCTGTTTTTT
J gene: TRBJ2-2
CDR3 length: 17
D gene: TRBD1
clone size: .
V gene: TRBV7-9

CDR3 protein: CASSQSGQDNEQFF
CDR3 DNA: TGTGCCAGCTCTCAATCGGGACAAGACAATGAGCAGTTCTTC
J gene: TRBJ2-1
CDR3 length: 14
D gene: .
clone size: .
V gene: TRBV18

CDR3 protein: CASSVAGLEEKLFF
CDR3 DNA: TGTGCCAGCAGCGTAGCAGGGTTGGAGGAAAAACTGTTTTTT
J gene: TRBJ1-4
CDR3 length: 14
D gene: .
clone size: few
V gene: TRBV9

CDR3 protein: CASSSSGGSEKLFF
CDR3 DNA: TGTGCCAGCAGCTCGAGTGGGGGCAGTGAAAAACTGTTTTTT
J gene: TRBJ1-4
CDR3 length: 14
D gene: .
clone size: .
V gene: TRBV7-2

CDR3 protein: CASSYSEVVAYNEQFF
CDR3 DNA: TGTGCCAGCAGTTACTCCGAGGTAGTAGCGTACAATGAGCAGTTCTTC
J gene: TRBJ2-1
CDR3 length: 16
D gene: .
clone size: few
V gene: TRBV6-5

CDR3 protein: CAWSVPESNQPQHF
CDR3 DNA: TGTGCCTGGAGTGTACCCGAGAGCAATCAGCCCCAGCATTTT
J gene: TRBJ1-5
CDR3 length: 14
D gene: .
clone size: few
V gene: TRBV30

CDR3 protein: CASSPVAGGGTGELFF
CDR3 DNA: TGTGCCAGCTCCCCCGTCGCGGGGGGCGGCACCGGGGAGCTGTTTTTT
J gene: TRBJ2-2
CDR3 length: 16
D gene: TRBD2
clone size: few
V gene: TRBV18